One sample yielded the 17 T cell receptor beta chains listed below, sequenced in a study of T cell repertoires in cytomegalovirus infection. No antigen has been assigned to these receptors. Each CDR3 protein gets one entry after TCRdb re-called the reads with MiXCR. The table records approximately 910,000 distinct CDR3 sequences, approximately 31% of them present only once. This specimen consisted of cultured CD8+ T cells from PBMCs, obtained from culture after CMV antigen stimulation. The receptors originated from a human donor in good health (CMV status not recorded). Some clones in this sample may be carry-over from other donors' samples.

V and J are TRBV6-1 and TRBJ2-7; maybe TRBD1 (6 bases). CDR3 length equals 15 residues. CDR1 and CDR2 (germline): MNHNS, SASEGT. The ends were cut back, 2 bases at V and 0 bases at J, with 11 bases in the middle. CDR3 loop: CASSESQGSSYEQYV. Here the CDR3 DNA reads TGTGCCAGCAGTGAATCGCAGGGGAGCTCCTACGAGCAGTACGTC.

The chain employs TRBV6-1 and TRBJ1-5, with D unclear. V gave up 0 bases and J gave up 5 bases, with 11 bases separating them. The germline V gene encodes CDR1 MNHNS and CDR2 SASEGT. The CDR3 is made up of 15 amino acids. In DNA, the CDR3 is TGTGCCAGCAGTGAAGCACCAGCCGACCATCAGCCCCAGCATTTT. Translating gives CASSEAPADHQPQHF.

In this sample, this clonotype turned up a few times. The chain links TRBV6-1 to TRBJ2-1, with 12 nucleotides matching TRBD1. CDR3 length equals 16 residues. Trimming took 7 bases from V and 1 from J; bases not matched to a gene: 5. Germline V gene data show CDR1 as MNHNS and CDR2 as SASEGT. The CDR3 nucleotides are TGTGCCAGCAAGTTGGGACAGGGGGCTTCCTACAATGAGCAGTTCTTC. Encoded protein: CASKLGQGASYNEQFF.

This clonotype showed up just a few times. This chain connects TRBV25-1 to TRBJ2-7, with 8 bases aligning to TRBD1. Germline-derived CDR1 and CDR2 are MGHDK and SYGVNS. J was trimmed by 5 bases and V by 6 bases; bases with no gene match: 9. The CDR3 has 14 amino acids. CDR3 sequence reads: CASRPEDRAHEQYF. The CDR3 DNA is TGTGCCAGCAGACCAGAGGACAGGGCCCACGAGCAGTACTTC.

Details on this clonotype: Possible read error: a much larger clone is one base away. Written as DNA, the CDR3 is TGTGCCATCAGTGAGTCGTCAGGGAAAGGCTACACCTTC. Encoded protein: CAISESSGKGYTF. J is TRBJ1-2 and V is TRBV10-3; D might be TRBD1 (5 bases). The CDR3 has 13 amino acids. Per the germline V gene, CDR1 is ENHRY and CDR2 is SYGVKD. V lost 0 bases to trimming and J lost 8 bases, with 10 bases between them.

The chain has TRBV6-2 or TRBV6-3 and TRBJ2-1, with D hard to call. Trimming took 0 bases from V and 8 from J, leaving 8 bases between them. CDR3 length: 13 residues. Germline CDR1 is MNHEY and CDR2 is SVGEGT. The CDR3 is CASSYSMRDEQFF. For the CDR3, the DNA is TGTGCCAGCAGTTACTCGATGCGCGATGAGCAGTTCTTC.

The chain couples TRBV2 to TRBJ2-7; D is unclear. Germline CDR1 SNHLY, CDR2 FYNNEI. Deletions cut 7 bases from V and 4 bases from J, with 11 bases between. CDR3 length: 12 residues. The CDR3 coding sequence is TGTGCCAGCACGGGCCGGAAGTACGAGCAGTACTTC. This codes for CASTGRKYEQYF.

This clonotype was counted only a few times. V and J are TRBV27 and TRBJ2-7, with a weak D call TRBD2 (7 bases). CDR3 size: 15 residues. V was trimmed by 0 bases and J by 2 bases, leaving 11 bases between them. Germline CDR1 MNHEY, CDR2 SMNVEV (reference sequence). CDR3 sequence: CASSLSGGGPYEQYF. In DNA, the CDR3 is TGTGCCAGCAGTTTATCGGGAGGGGGACCCTACGAGCAGTACTTC.

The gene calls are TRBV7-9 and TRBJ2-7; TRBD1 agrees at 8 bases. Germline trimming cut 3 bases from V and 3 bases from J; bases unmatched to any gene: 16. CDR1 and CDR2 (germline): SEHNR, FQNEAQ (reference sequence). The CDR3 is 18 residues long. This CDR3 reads CASSFAARWQGADYEQYF. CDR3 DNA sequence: TGTGCCAGCAGCTTTGCCGCGCGATGGCAGGGGGCCGACTACGAGCAGTACTTC.

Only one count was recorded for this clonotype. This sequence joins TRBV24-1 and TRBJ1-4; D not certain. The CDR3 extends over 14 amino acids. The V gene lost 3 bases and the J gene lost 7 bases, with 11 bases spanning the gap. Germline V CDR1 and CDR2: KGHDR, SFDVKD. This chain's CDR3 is CATSDPGGPEKLFF. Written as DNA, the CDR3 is TGTGCCACCAGTGATCCGGGAGGACCTGAAAAACTGTTTTTT.

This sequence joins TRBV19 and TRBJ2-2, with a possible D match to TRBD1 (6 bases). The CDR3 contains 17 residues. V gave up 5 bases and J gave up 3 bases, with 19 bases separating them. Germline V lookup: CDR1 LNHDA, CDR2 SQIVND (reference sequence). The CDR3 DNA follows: TGTGCCAGTAGTCCCGACCAGGGGTTTTTGGACACCGGGGAGCTGTTTTTT. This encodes CASSPDQGFLDTGELFF. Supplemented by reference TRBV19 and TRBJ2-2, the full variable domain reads DGGITQSPKYLFRKEGQNVTLSCEQNLNHDAMYWYRQDPGQGLRLIYYSQIVNDFQKGDIAEGYSVSREKKESFPLTVTSAQKNPTAFYLCASSPDQGFLDTGELFFGEGSRLTVL.

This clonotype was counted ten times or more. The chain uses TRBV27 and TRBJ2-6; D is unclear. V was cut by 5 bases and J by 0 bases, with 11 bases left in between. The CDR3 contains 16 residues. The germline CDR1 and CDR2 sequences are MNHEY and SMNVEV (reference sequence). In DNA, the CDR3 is TGTGCCAGCAGTCTGTCCGGGTCCTCTGGGGCCAACGTCCTGACTTTC. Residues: CASSLSGSSGANVLTF.

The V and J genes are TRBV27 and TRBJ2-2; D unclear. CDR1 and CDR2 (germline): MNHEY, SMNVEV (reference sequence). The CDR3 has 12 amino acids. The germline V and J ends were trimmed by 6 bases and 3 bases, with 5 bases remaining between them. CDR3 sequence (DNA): TGTGCCAGCAGGCCCCACACCGGGGAGCTGTTTTTT. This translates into CASRPHTGELFF.

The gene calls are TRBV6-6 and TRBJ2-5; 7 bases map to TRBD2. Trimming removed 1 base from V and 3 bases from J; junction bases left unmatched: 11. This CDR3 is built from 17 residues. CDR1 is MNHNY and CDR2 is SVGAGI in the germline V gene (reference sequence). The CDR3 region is CASSYFSLGGGKETQYF. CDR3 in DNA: TGTGCCAGCAGTTACTTTTCCCTTGGGGGGGGGAAAGAGACCCAGTACTTC.

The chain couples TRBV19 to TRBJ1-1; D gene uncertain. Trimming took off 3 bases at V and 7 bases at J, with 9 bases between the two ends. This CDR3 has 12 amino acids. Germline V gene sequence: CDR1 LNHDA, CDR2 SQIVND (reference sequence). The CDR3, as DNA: TGTGCCAGTAGTATCGGGTATGTTGAAGCTTTCTTT. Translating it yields CASSIGYVEAFF. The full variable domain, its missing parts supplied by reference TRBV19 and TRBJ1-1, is DGGITQSPKYLFRKEGQNVTLSCEQNLNHDAMYWYRQDPGQGLRLIYYSQIVNDFQKGDIAEGYSVSREKKESFPLTVTSAQKNPTAFYLCASSIGYVEAFFGQGTRLTVV.

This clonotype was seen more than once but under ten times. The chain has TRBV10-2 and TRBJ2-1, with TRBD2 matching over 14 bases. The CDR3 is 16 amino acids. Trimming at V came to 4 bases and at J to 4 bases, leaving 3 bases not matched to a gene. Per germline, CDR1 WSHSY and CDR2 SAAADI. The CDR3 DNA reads TGCGCCAGCAGTGGTTGGACTAGCGGGGGGTACAATGAGCAGTTCTTC. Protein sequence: CASSGWTSGGYNEQFF.

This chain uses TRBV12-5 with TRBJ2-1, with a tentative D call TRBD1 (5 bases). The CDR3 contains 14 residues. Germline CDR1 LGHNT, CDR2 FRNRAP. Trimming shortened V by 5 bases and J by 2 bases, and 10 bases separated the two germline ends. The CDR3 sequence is CASGDTGAYNEQFF. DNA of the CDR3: TGTGCTAGTGGTGACACAGGAGCCTACAATGAGCAGTTCTTC. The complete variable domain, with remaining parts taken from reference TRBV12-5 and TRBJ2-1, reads DARVTQTPRHKVTEMGQEVTMRCQPILGHNTVFWYRQTMMQGLELLAYFRNRAPLDDSGMPKDRFSAEMPDATLATLKIQPSEPRDSAVYFCASGDTGAYNEQFFGPGTRLTVL.